The T cell receptor beta chain described here comes from a study of blood T cells in healthy people across ages. The CDR3 is made up of 14 amino acids. CDR1 SGHTA and CDR2 FQGNSA come from the germline V gene. V dropped 10 bases and J dropped 3 bases, with 19 bases sitting between them. Combining a sample-barcoded 5' primer with a J-beta primer mix, a second PCR ran for roughly 6 to 12 cycles. Via MiXCR, TCRdb re-called the 5' RACE reads, giving one row per CDR3 protein. This sample yields nearly 800,000 distinct CDR3 sequences, of which more than 20% are seen a single time; roughly 3.8% belongs to the top ten. This same sample was also part of a study on T cells of mothers and their children.

The sample was blood. This sequence joins TRBV7-2 and TRBJ2-7; possibly TRBD1 or TRBD2 for D (6 bases each). This sequence originates from a boy younger than 18 in good health. CDR3 residues: CATAPQGAGYEQYF. CDR3 coding DNA: TGTGCCACTGCGCCACAGGGAGCGGGCTACGAGCAGTACTTC.